Sequencing of this TCR beta chain was carried out in a study of T cell changes during pregnancy in multiple sclerosis. Sequenced by immunoSEQ multiplex PCR; TCRdb stores in-frame clones only, minus some. Here the sample spans 20,000 to 30,000 clones, around 90% being singletons. Trimming cost V 5 bases and J 0 bases; bases outside gene matches: 6. Germline CDR1 and CDR2: MDHEN and SYDVKM. The CDR3 runs to 15 residues. The receptor's source is a female donor in good health, enrolled as a control in a pregnancy study. This chain joins TRBV28 and TRBJ1-1, with 7 bases that match TRBD1. The specimen comprised CD4+ T cells from peripheral blood mononuclear cells, sampled in the first trimester of pregnancy. CDR3: CASSLPGQLNTEAFF. For the CDR3, the DNA is TGTGCCAGCAGTCTCCCGGGACAGCTGAACACTGAAGCTTTCTTT.